A single sample is the source of the 5 T cell receptor beta chains below, sequenced in a study of T cells in Graves' hyperthyroidism and ophthalmopathy. Regions amplified from RNA transcripts were the TCR beta CDR3 regions. First-round RT-PCR with HTBI primers amplified the TCR CDR3 region. TCRdb redid the calling of the multiplex PCR reads with MiXCR, one entry per CDR3 protein. The sample contains about 290,000 distinct CDR3 sequences, about an eighth of which appear only once. Sample: blood. The receptor set was obtained from a woman aged 25 to 45 with Graves' hyperthyroidism that later progressed to Graves' ophthalmopathy.

The table lists this clonotype with many counts. The chain employs TRBV24-1 and TRBJ2-6; no definite D call. In germline, CDR1 is KGHDR, CDR2 SFDVKD. This CDR3 has 13 residues. With 4 bases removed from V and 2 bases from J, the gap between germline ends came to 2 bases. This chain's CDR3 is CATSEAGANVLTF. The CDR3 region has the DNA TGTGCCACCAGTGAAGCTGGGGCCAACGTCCTGACTTTC.

This clonotype was seen ten or more times. The chain recombines TRBV7-9 with TRBJ1-2; D may be TRBD1 (5 bases). CDR1 SEHNR and CDR2 FQNEAQ come from the germline V gene (reference sequence). The CDR3 contains 16 residues. V lost 5 bases and J 3 bases, leaving 19 bases between the germline ends. CDR3 protein: CASSHVGREVDYGYTF. The CDR3 DNA sequence: TGTGCCAGCAGCCACGTCGGCAGGGAGGTCGACTATGGCTACACCTTC.

This clonotype was counted many times. The CDR3 DNA sequence: TGTGCCAGCAGTTTTCCGGGACTAGCGCAGAATGAGCAGTTCTTC. This gives the protein CASSFPGLAQNEQFF. The gene calls are TRBV12-3 or TRBV12-4 and TRBJ2-1; 10 bases map to TRBD2. The CDR3 sequence is 15 residues long. V trimming: 3 bases; J trimming: 7 bases; junction bases outside the gene matches: 6.

This clonotype occurred a few times. It may be a read error: a sequence one base away is much more abundant. CDR3 DNA: TGTGCCAGCGGCTTAGGGGGGACTAGCGGGATCTCCTACGAGCAGTACTTC. Translation gives CASGLGGTSGISYEQYF. The V and J genes are TRBV13 and TRBJ2-7; 13 bases fit TRBD2. Germline CDR1 PRHDT, CDR2 FYEKMQ (reference sequence). The CDR3 loop spans 17 amino acids.

This clonotype was recorded a few times. The gene calls are TRBV4-2 and TRBJ2-4, with TRBD1 matching over 10 bases. Germline V lookup: CDR1 LGHNA, CDR2 YNFKEQ. J gave up 4 bases and V 0 bases, and 9 bases lay outside the gene matches. The CDR3 is made up of 18 amino acids. The CDR3 is CASSQDQTGGNQKNIQYF. CDR3 sequence (DNA): TGTGCCAGCAGCCAAGATCAGACAGGGGGCAACCAAAAAAACATTCAGTACTTC.